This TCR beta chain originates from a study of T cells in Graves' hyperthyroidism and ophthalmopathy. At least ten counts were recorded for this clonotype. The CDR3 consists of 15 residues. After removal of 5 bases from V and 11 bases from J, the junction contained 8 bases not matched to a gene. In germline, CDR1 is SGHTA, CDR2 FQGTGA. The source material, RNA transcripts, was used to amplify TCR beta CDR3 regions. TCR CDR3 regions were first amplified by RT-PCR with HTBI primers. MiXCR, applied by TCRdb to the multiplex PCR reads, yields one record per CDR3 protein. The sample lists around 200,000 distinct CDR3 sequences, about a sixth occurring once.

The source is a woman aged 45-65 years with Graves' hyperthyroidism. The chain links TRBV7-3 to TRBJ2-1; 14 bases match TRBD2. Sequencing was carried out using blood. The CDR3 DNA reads TGTGCCAGCAGCCCCGGACTAGCGGGGGGCCCCCAGCAGTTCTTC. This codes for CASSPGLAGGPQQFF.